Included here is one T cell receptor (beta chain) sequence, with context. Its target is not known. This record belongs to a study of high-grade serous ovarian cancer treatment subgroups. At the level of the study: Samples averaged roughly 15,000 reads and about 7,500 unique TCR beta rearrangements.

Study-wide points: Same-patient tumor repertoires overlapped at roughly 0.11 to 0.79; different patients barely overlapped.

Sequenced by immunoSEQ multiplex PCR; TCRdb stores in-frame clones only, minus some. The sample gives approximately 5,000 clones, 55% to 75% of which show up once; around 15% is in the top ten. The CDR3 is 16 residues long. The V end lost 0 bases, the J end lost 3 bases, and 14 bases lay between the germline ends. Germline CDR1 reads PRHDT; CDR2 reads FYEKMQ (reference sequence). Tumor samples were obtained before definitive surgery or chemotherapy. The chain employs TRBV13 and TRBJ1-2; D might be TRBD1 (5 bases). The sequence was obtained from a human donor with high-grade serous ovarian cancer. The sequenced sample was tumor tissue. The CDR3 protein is CASSLGDRARDYGYTF. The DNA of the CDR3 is TGTGCCAGCAGCTTAGGCGATCGGGCCAGGGACTATGGCTACACCTTC.